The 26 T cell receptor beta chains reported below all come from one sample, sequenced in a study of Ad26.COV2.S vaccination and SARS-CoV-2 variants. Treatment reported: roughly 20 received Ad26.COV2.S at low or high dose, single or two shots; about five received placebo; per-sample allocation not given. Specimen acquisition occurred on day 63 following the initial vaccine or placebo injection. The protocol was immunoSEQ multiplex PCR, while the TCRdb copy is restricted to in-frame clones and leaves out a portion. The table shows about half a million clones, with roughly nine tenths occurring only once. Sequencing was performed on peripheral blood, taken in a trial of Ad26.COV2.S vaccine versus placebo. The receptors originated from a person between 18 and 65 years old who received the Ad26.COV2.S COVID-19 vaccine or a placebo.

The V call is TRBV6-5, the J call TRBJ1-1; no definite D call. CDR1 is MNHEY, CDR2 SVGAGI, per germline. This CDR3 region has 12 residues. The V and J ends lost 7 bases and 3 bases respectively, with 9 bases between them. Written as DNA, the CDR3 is TGTGCCAGCATGGGCGGCTACACTGAAGCTTTCTTT. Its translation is CASMGGYTEAFF.

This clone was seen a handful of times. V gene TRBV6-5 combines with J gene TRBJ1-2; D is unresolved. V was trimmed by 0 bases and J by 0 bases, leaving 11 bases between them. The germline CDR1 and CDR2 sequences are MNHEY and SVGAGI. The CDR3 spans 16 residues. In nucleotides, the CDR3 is TGTGCCAGCAGTTACTCGTTCCGGGGAGCTAACTATGGCTACACCTTC. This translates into CASSYSFRGANYGYTF.

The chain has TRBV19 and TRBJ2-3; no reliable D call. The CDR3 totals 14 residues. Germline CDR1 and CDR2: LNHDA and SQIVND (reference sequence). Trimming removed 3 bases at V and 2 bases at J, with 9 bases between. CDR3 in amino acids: CASSIRLFTDTQYF. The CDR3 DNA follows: TGTGCCAGTAGTATTCGGCTATTCACAGATACGCAGTATTTT.

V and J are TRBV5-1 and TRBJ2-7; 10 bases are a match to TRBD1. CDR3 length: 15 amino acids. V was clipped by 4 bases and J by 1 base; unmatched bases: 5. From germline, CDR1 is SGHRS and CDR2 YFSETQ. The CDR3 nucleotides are TGCGCCAGCAGCCCGGGACAGGGGCTATCCTACGAGCAGTACTTC. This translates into CASSPGQGLSYEQYF.

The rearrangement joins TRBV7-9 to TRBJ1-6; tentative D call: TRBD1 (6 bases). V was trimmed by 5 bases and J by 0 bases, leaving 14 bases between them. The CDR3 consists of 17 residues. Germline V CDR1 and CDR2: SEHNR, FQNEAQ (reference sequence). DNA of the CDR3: TGTGCCAGCAGCAGAGGACAGTGGGGCTCCTATAATTCACCCCTCCACTTT. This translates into CASSRGQWGSYNSPLHF.

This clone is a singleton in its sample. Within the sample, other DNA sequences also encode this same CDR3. Written as DNA, the CDR3 is TGCGCCAGCAGCTTCGACTCGGAGGAGACCCAGTACTTC. Translating gives CASSFDSEETQYF. The chain employs TRBV5-1 and TRBJ2-5; D is uncertain. The CDR3 contains 13 residues. Per germline, CDR1 SGHRS and CDR2 YFSETQ. Trimming removed 2 bases at V and 5 bases at J, with 10 bases between.

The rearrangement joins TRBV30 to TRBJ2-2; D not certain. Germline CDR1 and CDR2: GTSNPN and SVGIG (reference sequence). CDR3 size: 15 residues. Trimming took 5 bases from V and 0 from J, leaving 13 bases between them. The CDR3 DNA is TGTGCCTGGGTCACGACAAACGCGAACACCGGGGAGCTGTTTTTT. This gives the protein CAWVTTNANTGELFF.

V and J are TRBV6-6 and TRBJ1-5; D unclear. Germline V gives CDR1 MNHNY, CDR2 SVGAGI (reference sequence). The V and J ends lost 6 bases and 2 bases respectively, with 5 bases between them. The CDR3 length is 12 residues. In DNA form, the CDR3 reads TGTGCCAGCAGGGGAGGCAATCAGCCCCAGCATTTT. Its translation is CASRGGNQPQHF.

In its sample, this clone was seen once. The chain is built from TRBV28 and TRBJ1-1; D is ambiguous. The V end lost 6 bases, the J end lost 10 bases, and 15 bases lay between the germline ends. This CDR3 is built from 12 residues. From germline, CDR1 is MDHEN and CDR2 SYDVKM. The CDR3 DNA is TGTGCCAGCAGCGCTCTCGTTTACACAGCTTTCTTT. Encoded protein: CASSALVYTAFF.

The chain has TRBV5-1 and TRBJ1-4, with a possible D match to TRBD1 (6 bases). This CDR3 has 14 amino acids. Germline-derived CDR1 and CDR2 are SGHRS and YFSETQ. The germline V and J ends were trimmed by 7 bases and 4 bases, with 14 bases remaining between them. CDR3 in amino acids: CASGKQGNNEKLFF. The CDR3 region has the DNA TGCGCCAGCGGGAAACAGGGTAATAATGAAAAACTGTTTTTT.

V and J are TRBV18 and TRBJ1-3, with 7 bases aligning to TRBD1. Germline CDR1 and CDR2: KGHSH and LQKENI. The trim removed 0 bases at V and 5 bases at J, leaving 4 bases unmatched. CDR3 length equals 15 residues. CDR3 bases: TGTGCCAGCTCACCACCGGCACAGGGGAGAAACACCATATATTTT. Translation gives CASSPPAQGRNTIYF.

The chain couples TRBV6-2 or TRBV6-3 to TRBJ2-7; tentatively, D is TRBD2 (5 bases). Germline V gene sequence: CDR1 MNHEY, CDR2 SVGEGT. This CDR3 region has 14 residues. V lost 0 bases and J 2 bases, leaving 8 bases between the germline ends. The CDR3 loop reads CASSYSAGTYEQYF. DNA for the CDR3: TGTGCCAGCAGTTACTCTGCCGGGACCTACGAGCAGTACTTC.

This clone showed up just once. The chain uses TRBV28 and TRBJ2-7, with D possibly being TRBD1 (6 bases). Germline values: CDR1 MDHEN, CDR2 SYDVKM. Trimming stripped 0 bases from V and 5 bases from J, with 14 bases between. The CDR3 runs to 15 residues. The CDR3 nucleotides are TGTGCCAGCAGTTTATGGCCGAACAGGGCCCACGAGCAGTACTTC. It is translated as CASSLWPNRAHEQYF. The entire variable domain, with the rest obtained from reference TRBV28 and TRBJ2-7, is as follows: DVKVTQSSRYLVKRTGEKVFLECVQDMDHENMFWYRQDPGLGLRLIYFSYDVKMKEKGDIPEGYSVSREKKERFSLILESASTNQTSMYLCASSLWPNRAHEQYFGPGTRLTVT.

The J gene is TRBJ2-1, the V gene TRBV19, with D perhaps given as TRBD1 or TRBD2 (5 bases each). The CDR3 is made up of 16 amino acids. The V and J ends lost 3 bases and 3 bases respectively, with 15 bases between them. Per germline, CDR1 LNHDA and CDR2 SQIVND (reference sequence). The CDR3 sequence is CASSMRGFSFYNEQFF. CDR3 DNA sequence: TGTGCCAGTAGTATGAGGGGTTTCAGTTTCTACAATGAGCAGTTCTTC.

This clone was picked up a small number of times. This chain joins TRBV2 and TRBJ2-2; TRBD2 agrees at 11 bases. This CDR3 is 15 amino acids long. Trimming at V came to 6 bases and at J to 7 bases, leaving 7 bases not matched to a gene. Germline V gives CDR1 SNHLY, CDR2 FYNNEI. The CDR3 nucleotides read TGTGCCAGCAGACCCACTAGCGGGAGCGGCGGGGAGCTGTTTTTT. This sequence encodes CASRPTSGSGGELFF.

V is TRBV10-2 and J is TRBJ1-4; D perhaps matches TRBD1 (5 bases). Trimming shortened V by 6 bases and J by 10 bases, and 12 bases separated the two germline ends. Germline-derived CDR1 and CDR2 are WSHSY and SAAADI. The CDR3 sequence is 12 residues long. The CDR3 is CASSEQGGKLFF. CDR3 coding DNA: TGCGCCAGCAGCGAGCAGGGAGGAAAACTGTTTTTT.

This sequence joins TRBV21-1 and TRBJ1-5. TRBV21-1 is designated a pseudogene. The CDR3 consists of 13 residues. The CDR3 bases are TGTGCCAGCAGCAAAAGCGGGAATCAGCCCCAGCATTTT. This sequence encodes CASSKSGNQPQHF.

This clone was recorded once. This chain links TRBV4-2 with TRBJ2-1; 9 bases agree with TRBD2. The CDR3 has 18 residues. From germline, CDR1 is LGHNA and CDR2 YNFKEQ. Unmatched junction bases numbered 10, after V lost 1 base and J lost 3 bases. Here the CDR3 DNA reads TGTGCCAGCAGCCAAGCTCGAGGTAGCGGGAGTTACTACAATGAGCAGTTCTTC. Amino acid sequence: CASSQARGSGSYYNEQFF.

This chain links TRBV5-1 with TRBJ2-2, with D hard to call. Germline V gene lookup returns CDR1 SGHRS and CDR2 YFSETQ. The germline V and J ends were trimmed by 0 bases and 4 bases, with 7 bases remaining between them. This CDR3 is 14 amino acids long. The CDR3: CASSLADSTGELFF. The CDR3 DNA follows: TGCGCCAGCAGCTTGGCCGACTCCACCGGGGAGCTGTTTTTT.

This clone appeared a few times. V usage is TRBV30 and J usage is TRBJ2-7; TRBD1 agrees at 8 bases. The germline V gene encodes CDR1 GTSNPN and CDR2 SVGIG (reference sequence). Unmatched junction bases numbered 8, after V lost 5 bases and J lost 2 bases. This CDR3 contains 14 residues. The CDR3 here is CAWSGQGRAYEQYF. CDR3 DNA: TGTGCCTGGTCAGGACAGGGACGAGCCTACGAGCAGTACTTC.

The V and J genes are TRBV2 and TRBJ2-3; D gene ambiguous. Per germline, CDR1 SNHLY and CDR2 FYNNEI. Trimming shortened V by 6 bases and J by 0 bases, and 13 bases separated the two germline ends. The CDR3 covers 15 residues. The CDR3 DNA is TGTGCCAGCAGAAAAGTCCGCGGTAGCACAGATACGCAGTATTTT. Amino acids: CASRKVRGSTDTQYF.

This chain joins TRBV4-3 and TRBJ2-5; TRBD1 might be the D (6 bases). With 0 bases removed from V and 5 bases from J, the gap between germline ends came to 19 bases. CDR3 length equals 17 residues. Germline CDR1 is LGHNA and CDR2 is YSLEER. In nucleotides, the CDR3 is TGCGCCAGCAGCCAAGATATTACAGGGTCTTCCGCGGAGACCCAGTACTTC. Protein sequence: CASSQDITGSSAETQYF.

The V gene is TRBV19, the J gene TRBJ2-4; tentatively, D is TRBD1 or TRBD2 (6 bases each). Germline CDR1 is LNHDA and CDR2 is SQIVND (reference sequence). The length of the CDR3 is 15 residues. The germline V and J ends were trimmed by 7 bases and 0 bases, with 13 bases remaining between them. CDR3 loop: CASTEGGLAKNIQYF. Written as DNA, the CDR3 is TGTGCCAGTACCGAAGGGGGGCTAGCCAAAAACATTCAGTACTTC.

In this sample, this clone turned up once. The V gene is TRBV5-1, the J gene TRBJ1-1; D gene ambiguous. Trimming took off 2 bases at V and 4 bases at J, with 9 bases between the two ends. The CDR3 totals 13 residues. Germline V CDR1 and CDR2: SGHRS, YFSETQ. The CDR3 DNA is TGCGCCAGCAGCTTCATGGGCGGCACTGAAGCTTTCTTT. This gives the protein CASSFMGGTEAFF. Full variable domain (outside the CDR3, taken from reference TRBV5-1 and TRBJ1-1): KAGVTQTPRYLIKTRGQQVTLSCSPISGHRSVSWYQQTPGQGLQFLFEYFSETQRNKGNFPGRFSGRQFSNSRSEMNVSTLELGDSALYLCASSFMGGTEAFFGQGTRLTVV.

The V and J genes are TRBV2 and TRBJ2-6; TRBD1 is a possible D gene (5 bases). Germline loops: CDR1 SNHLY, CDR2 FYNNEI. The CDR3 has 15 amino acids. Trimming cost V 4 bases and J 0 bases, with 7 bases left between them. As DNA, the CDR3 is TGTGCCAGCAGTGTCGACAGCTCTGGGGCCAACGTCCTGACTTTC. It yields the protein CASSVDSSGANVLTF.

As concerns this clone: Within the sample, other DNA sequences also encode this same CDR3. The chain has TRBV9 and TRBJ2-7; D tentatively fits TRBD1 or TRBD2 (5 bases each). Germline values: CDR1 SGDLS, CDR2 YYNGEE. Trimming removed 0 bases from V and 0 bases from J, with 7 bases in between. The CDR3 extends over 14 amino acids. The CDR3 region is CASSVGGSSYEQYF. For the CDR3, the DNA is TGTGCCAGCAGCGTAGGGGGGAGCTCCTACGAGCAGTACTTC.